This T cell receptor beta chain was sequenced during a study of blood T cell repertoires in COVID-19. Study overall: Nucleic acid was either cDNA or gDNA, and it came from T cells, B-cell-depleted T cells, or PBMCs.

Per the original data handling: Reference gene primer amplification gave estimated nucleated cell counts. Assay used: immunoSEQ multiplex PCR; TCRdb lists only in-frame clones, some missing. V and J calls and clone size are as listed in that table; D and trimming were resolved from the DNA. Of more than 200,000 clones listed, around 80% are singletons. CDR1 SGHVS and CDR2 FNYEAQ come from the germline V gene. Trimming stripped 5 bases from V and 2 bases from J, with 21 bases between. The CDR3 has 17 amino acids. Sequenced material: peripheral blood. V usage is TRBV7-6 and J usage is TRBJ1-2; no definite D call. The origin of this receptor is a man aged 40-55 years with active or convalescent COVID-19. The CDR3 here is CASSPGGMGPPNYGYTF. The CDR3 coding sequence is TGTGCCAGCAGCCCCGGCGGGATGGGTCCACCAAACTATGGCTACACCTTC.